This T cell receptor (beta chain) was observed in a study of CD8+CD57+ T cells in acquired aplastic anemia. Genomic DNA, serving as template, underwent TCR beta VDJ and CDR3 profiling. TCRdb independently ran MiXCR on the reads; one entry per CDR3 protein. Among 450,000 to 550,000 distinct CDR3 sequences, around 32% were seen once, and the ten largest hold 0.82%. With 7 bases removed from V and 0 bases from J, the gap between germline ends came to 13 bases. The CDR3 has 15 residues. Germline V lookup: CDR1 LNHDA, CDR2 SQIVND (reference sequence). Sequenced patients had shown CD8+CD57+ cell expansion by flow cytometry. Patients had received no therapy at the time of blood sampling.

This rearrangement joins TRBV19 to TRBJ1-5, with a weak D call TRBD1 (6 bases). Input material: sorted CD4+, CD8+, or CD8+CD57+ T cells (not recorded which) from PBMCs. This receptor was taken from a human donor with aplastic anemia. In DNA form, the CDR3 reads TGTGCCAGTACCTCTACGACAGGTAGCAATCAGCCCCAGCATTTT. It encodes CASTSTTGSNQPQHF.